The 32 T cell receptor beta chains in this list originate from one sample, sequenced in a study of CD8+ T cells in alopecia areata (dated by TCRdb to the late 2010s). This sample's treatment or condition label indicates: oral pan-JAK inhibitor, 5-10 mg twice daily. The library was made by the immunoSEQ multiplex PCR assay. For TCR sequencing, RNA was extracted from every sample and reverse transcribed into cDNA to serve as template. TCRdb carries this immuneACCESS record with in-frame sequences only. Its versions omit some clonotypes, under half of them owing to an unresolved V gene in the studies checked, with the rest unexplained. The sample includes about 210,000 clones, with 43% observed a single time. The ten largest clonotypes hold 2.6% of the sample. Specimen: CD4+ T cells sorted from blood, collected between weeks 36 and 40, from a patient treated with tofacitinib. The receptors were gathered from a human donor with alopecia areata.

This chain connects TRBV5-1 to TRBJ2-1, with 7 bases matching TRBD1. Germline V gene lookup returns CDR1 SGHRS and CDR2 YFSETQ. J gave up 7 bases and V 2 bases, and 3 bases lay outside the gene matches. CDR3 size: 13 residues. The CDR3 DNA follows: TGCGCCAGCAGCTTAGACAGGGTGAATGAGCAGTTCTTC. It specifies CASSLDRVNEQFF.

The chain has TRBV11-2 and TRBJ1-1; D is possibly TRBD1 (5 bases). Germline V gives CDR1 SGHAT, CDR2 FQNNGV. The V end lost 4 bases, the J end lost 0 bases, and 15 bases lay between the germline ends. The CDR3 covers 16 residues. The CDR3 protein is CASSSGQRLMNTEAFF. The CDR3 DNA is TGTGCCAGCAGCTCGGGGCAACGGCTCATGAACACTGAAGCTTTCTTT.

Only a few counts were recorded for this clone. The J gene is TRBJ1-1, the V gene TRBV29-1, with a tentative D call TRBD1 (6 bases). The germline V gene has CDR1 SQVTM and CDR2 ANQGSEA. This CDR3 has 14 residues. The V end lost 7 bases, the J end lost 7 bases, and 22 bases lay between the germline ends. CDR3 sequence: CSASGGLREGEAFF. CDR3 DNA: TGCAGCGCCTCGGGGGGCCTAAGGGAAGGTGAAGCTTTCTTT.

The chain couples TRBV11-2 to TRBJ1-1; D unclear. Germline V gene data show CDR1 as SGHAT and CDR2 as FQNNGV. V shed 6 bases and J shed 3 bases, with 11 bases lying between them. The CDR3 sequence is 13 residues long. CDR3 in amino acids: CASRSRGDTEAFF. The CDR3 DNA sequence: TGTGCCAGCAGGTCCCGGGGAGACACTGAAGCTTTCTTT.

The chain links TRBV25-1 to TRBJ2-3, with 16 bases lining up with TRBD2. Unmatched junction bases numbered 10, after V lost 8 bases and J lost 5 bases. CDR1 MGHDK and CDR2 SYGVNS come from the germline V gene. The length of the CDR3 is 17 residues. As DNA, the CDR3 is TGTGCCAGCGGCAAGGGACTAGCGGGAGGGCCTGGAGATACGCAGTATTTT. Its translation is CASGKGLAGGPGDTQYF.

This clone was found a few times. CDR3 amino acids: CASKTRGLEEKLFF. CDR3 DNA: TGTGCCAGTAAAACCAGGGGGCTGGAAGAAAAACTGTTTTTT. The rearrangement joins TRBV19 to TRBJ1-4; TRBD1 matches at 8 bases. Trimming cost V 7 bases and J 8 bases; bases outside gene matches: 9. Per the germline V gene, CDR1 is LNHDA and CDR2 is SQIVND (reference sequence). The CDR3 sequence is 14 residues long.

This clone occurred a few times. CDR3 DNA sequence: TGTGCCAGCACCTTTAACTCCGGGGCCTACAATGAGCAGTTCTTC. Translating gives CASTFNSGAYNEQFF. The chain links TRBV7-9 to TRBJ2-1; maybe TRBD2 (5 bases). The CDR3 is 15 amino acids. Germline V gene lookup returns CDR1 SEHNR and CDR2 FQNEAQ (reference sequence). With 7 bases removed from V and 2 bases from J, the gap between germline ends came to 15 bases.

A single count supports this clone. The V call is TRBV7-9, the J call TRBJ2-1; 10 positions agree with TRBD2. The CDR3 is 16 amino acids. Germline loops: CDR1 SEHNR, CDR2 FQNEAQ (reference sequence). With 5 bases clipped from V and 9 bases from J, the junction kept 13 bases outside the gene matches. As DNA, the CDR3 is TGTGCCAGCAGCCCAGGGAGGCTAGCGGGAGATACTGAGCAGTTCTTC. Translation: CASSPGRLAGDTEQFF.

A few counts support this clone. This chain links TRBV29-1 with TRBJ2-7; D gene unclear. V was trimmed by 7 bases and J by 2 bases, leaving 15 bases between them. This CDR3 spans 13 amino acids. Germline V gene data show CDR1 as SQVTM and CDR2 as ANQGSEA. In nucleotides, the CDR3 is TGCAGCGCCCGTCTGCCTGGAACCTACGAGCAGTACTTC. Amino acid sequence: CSARLPGTYEQYF.

This CDR3 reads CSVEFASGSDTQYF. CDR3 DNA sequence: TGCAGCGTTGAATTCGCTAGCGGGAGCGATACGCAGTATTTT. The J gene is TRBJ2-3, the V gene TRBV29-1, with 10 bases aligning to TRBD2. This CDR3 has 14 amino acids. Germline V gene sequence: CDR1 SQVTM, CDR2 ANQGSEA. With V trimmed by 2 bases and J by 6 bases, 5 bases remained unmatched.

A few counts support this clone. The V and J genes are TRBV6-5 and TRBJ2-5, with 7 bases lining up with TRBD1. The CDR3 has 13 residues. V lost 4 bases, J lost 4 bases, and 3 bases stayed unmatched. Per the germline V gene, CDR1 is MNHEY and CDR2 is SVGAGI. This CDR3 is CASSLGQRETQYF. CDR3 sequence (DNA): TGTGCCAGCAGTTTGGGACAGCGAGAGACCCAGTACTTC.

V usage is TRBV5-1 and J usage is TRBJ1-2; D possibly corresponds to TRBD1 (6 bases). CDR1 and CDR2 (germline): SGHRS, YFSETQ. The V end was cut by 3 bases, the J end by 8 bases, with 35 bases between. There are 20 residues in the CDR3. DNA for the CDR3: TGCGCCAGCAGCTCCTCTACTTCCACAGGGAGCGGAGCCCAGGGGTGGGGCTACACCTTC. This gives the protein CASSSSTSTGSGAQGWGYTF.

This clone showed up just a few times. This sequence joins TRBV18 and TRBJ2-6, with D unclear. Germline values: CDR1 KGHSH, CDR2 LQKENI. Trimming removed 2 bases from V and 0 bases from J, with 8 bases in between. This CDR3 spans 16 amino acids. This CDR3 is CASSPAPSSGANVLTF. CDR3 DNA sequence: TGTGCCAGCTCACCAGCGCCTAGCTCTGGGGCCAACGTCCTGACTTTC.

The rearrangement uses TRBV10-3 and TRBJ2-6; D remains ambiguous. Germline CDR1 ENHRY, CDR2 SYGVKD. This CDR3 comprises 15 residues. Between the trimmed V and J ends, which lost 4 bases and 1 base, there was a span of 8 bases. CDR3 loop: CAISVLGSGANVLTF. CDR3 nucleotides: TGTGCCATCAGTGTCCTAGGGTCTGGGGCCAACGTCCTGACTTTC.

This clone was counted only a few times. The rearrangement links TRBV29-1 to TRBJ2-1, with TRBD2 identical over 11 bases. The CDR3 sequence is 14 residues long. J gave up 8 bases and V 6 bases, and 9 bases lay outside the gene matches. Germline V gene lookup returns CDR1 SQVTM and CDR2 ANQGSEA. The CDR3 reads CSVATSGSLDEQFF. CDR3 DNA: TGCAGCGTGGCCACTAGCGGGAGTCTCGATGAGCAGTTCTTC.

This chain uses TRBV2 with TRBJ2-5, with no clear D. Germline loops: CDR1 SNHLY, CDR2 FYNNEI. V gave up 2 bases and J gave up 5 bases, with 9 bases separating them. This CDR3 is built from 13 residues. CDR3: CASSERPWETQYF. In DNA, the CDR3 is TGTGCCAGCAGTGAAAGGCCATGGGAGACCCAGTACTTC.

There are a few counts of this clone. This chain joins TRBV4-3 and TRBJ2-5, with 9 bases matching TRBD2. CDR1 and CDR2 from the germline V gene are LGHNA and YSLEER. After removal of 0 bases from V and 0 bases from J, the junction contained 14 bases not matched to a gene. The CDR3 covers 20 residues. Here the CDR3 reads CASSQDAPGGRASHQETQYF. Here the CDR3 DNA reads TGCGCCAGCAGCCAAGACGCCCCGGGCGGGAGGGCCTCCCACCAAGAGACCCAGTACTTC.

This clone was counted between two and nine times. The chain is built from TRBV5-1 and TRBJ2-5, with 7 bases lining up with TRBD1. Trimming at V came to 4 bases and at J to 2 bases, leaving 8 bases not matched to a gene. The germline gives CDR1 SGHRS, CDR2 YFSETQ. The CDR3 is made up of 15 amino acids. CDR3 nucleotide sequence: TGCGCCAGCAGCCTCGGACAGGTGATTCAAGAGACCCAGTACTTC. Translated, it gives CASSLGQVIQETQYF.

To note about this clone: Other DNA sequences in this sample translate to the same CDR3. V and J are TRBV18 and TRBJ2-5; D unclear. The V end was cut by 1 base, the J end by 1 base, with 1 base between. Germline loops: CDR1 KGHSH, CDR2 LQKENI. This CDR3 has 12 amino acids. CDR3 protein: CASSPRQETQYF. In nucleotides, the CDR3 is TGTGCCAGCTCACCACGCCAAGAGACCCAGTACTTC.

This rearrangement joins TRBV7-9 to TRBJ2-7; D gene uncertain. With 1 base removed from V and 2 bases from J, the gap between germline ends came to 9 bases. The CDR3 consists of 14 residues. The germline V gene encodes CDR1 SEHNR and CDR2 FQNEAQ (reference sequence). CDR3 loop: CASSLGTVPYEQYF. The CDR3 nucleotides read TGTGCCAGCAGCTTAGGGACGGTCCCCTACGAGCAGTACTTC.

The chain links TRBV6-6 to TRBJ2-7, with D possibly called TRBD1 or TRBD2 (5 bases each). The CDR3 is 13 residues long. CDR1 and CDR2 (germline): MNHNY, SVGAGI (reference sequence). Trimming pared 5 bases from V and 8 bases from J, leaving 16 bases between. CDR3 in amino acids: CASSPGGGGKQYF. The CDR3 bases are TGTGCCAGCAGTCCCGGTGGGGGTGGAAAGCAGTACTTC.

The V call is TRBV30, the J call TRBJ1-1; no reliable D call. The V end lost 5 bases, the J end lost 5 bases, and 18 bases lay between the germline ends. This CDR3 region has 14 residues. Germline V gene data show CDR1 as GTSNPN and CDR2 as SVGIG (reference sequence). CDR3: CAWGARTPGTEAFF. DNA for the CDR3: TGTGCCTGGGGCGCCCGGACCCCGGGGACTGAAGCTTTCTTT.

This clone was detected only a few times. J is TRBJ1-5 and V is TRBV18; D gene uncertain. This CDR3 spans 14 amino acids. V was trimmed by 5 bases and J by 3 bases, leaving 11 bases between them. Germline CDR1 reads KGHSH; CDR2 reads LQKENI. The CDR3 DNA reads as TGTGCCAGCTCAGAGACGGGTTCCAATCAGCCCCAGCATTTT. Protein sequence: CASSETGSNQPQHF.

V gene TRBV7-2 combines with J gene TRBJ2-1, with TRBD2 identical over 9 bases. The V gene's germline CDR1 is SGHTA and CDR2 FQGNSA. The CDR3 covers 16 residues. Unmatched junction bases numbered 10, after V lost 1 base and J lost 9 bases. The CDR3 region has the DNA TGTGCCAGCAGCTTAGAAGGTAGCGGGAGAAGAGTTGAGCAGTTCTTC. It is translated as CASSLEGSGRRVEQFF.

The chain combines TRBV30 with TRBJ2-1; D remains unclear. CDR3 length: 14 amino acids. Trimming removed 3 bases from V and 8 bases from J, with 17 bases in between. Germline CDR1 GTSNPN, CDR2 SVGIG (reference sequence). The CDR3: CAWSSTPLGDEQFF. As DNA, the CDR3 is TGTGCCTGGAGCTCTACACCATTAGGTGATGAGCAGTTCTTC.

The chain joins TRBV7-2 to TRBJ2-7; D perhaps matches TRBD1 (5 bases). This CDR3 has 13 residues. Trimming removed 5 bases at V and 2 bases at J, with 10 bases between. The germline gives CDR1 SGHTA, CDR2 FQGNSA. The chain's CDR3 is CASSRWTTYEQYF. CDR3 sequence (DNA): TGTGCCAGCAGCCGTTGGACAACCTACGAGCAGTACTTC.

This clone was seen once. This chain uses TRBV7-9 with TRBJ2-7; no reliable D call. V lost 4 bases to trimming and J lost 7 bases, with 11 bases between them. The CDR3 covers 12 residues. The V gene's germline CDR1 is SEHNR and CDR2 FQNEAQ (reference sequence). The CDR3 bases are TGTGCCAGCAGCTACACCGGTCGAGAGCAGTACTTC. Its translation is CASSYTGREQYF.

Only a few counts were recorded for this clone. The chain is built from TRBV4-2 and TRBJ1-1, with D hard to call. Trimming shortened V by 0 bases and J by 1 base, and 6 bases separated the two germline ends. Germline V gene lookup returns CDR1 LGHNA and CDR2 YNFKEQ. This CDR3 comprises 14 residues. CDR3 in amino acids: CASSQDHKNTEAFF. CDR3 nucleotides: TGTGCCAGCAGCCAAGATCATAAGAACACTGAAGCTTTCTTT.

In its sample, this clone was seen a few times. V gene TRBV7-2 combines with J gene TRBJ2-7; no clear D. Germline CDR1 SGHTA, CDR2 FQGNSA. Trimming left V 3 bases short and J 2 bases short, with 11 bases between. The CDR3 runs to 14 residues. The CDR3 region has the DNA TGTGCCAGCAGCTTCAGGACGCAACCCTACGAGCAGTACTTC. Protein sequence: CASSFRTQPYEQYF. Full variable domain (missing parts from reference TRBV7-2 and TRBJ2-7): GAGVSQSPSNKVTEKGKDVELRCDPISGHTALYWYRQSLGQGLEFLIYFQGNSAPDKSGLPSDRFSAERTGGSVSTLTIQRTQQEDSAVYLCASSFRTQPYEQYFGPGTRLTVT.

This clone was counted once. The chain is built from TRBV7-6 and TRBJ2-3; D is unclear. Germline V gene lookup returns CDR1 SGHVS and CDR2 FNYEAQ. This CDR3 has 15 residues. V was pared by 5 bases and J by 4 bases, with 16 bases between. The CDR3 loop reads CASSHLHSSPDTQYF. CDR3 coding DNA: TGTGCCAGCAGCCACCTCCACTCCTCCCCAGATACGCAGTATTTT.

This clone was detected only a few times. This chain connects TRBV4-3 to TRBJ2-1; perhaps D is TRBD1 or TRBD2 (5 bases each). V was cut by 11 bases and J by 9 bases, with 17 bases left in between. The germline V gene encodes CDR1 LGHNA and CDR2 YSLEER. This CDR3 comprises 12 residues. This CDR3 reads CAPQRNGAEQFF. CDR3 DNA: TGCGCCCCGCAACGGAACGGGGCTGAGCAGTTCTTC.

The rearrangement uses TRBV10-2 and TRBJ1-1; maybe TRBD1 (6 bases). The CDR3 has 16 amino acids. Germline CDR1 WSHSY, CDR2 SAAADI. Trimming pared 3 bases from V and 3 bases from J, leaving 17 bases between. The CDR3 nucleotides read TGCGCCAGCAGTGAACCGAACAGGGCGAGGGACACTGAAGCTTTCTTT. It codes for CASSEPNRARDTEAFF.